These T cell receptor beta chains were read from a single sample in a study of blood T cell repertoires in COVID-19. This table comes from immunoSEQ multiplex PCR, and its TCRdb copy is limited to in-frame clones, with some not included. The sample includes around 100,000 clones, 70% to 85% of them seen just once. Sequenced: peripheral blood. The receptors come from a human donor in a cohort sampled during active COVID-19. CDR3s include the opening cysteine and the closing phenylalanine or tryptophan.

V: TRBV19; CDR3: CASSILAGGPDTQYF
V: TRBV3-1/TRBV3-2; CDR3: CASSQEALGRNQPQHF
V: TRBV3-1/TRBV3-2; CDR3: CASSQVGVRNTGELFF
V: TRBV10-3; CDR3: CAISELQGRGNYGYTF
V: TRBV11-2; CDR3: CASSLDLTSGAYEQYF
V: TRBV5-1; CDR3: CASKQRNTEAFF
V: TRBV25-1; CDR3: CASSERSNQPQHF
V: TRBV10-3; CDR3: CAISGERDPGEQYF
V: TRBV2; CDR3: CASISGLAGLDTQYF
V: TRBV7-2; CDR3: CASSSSSSEQYF